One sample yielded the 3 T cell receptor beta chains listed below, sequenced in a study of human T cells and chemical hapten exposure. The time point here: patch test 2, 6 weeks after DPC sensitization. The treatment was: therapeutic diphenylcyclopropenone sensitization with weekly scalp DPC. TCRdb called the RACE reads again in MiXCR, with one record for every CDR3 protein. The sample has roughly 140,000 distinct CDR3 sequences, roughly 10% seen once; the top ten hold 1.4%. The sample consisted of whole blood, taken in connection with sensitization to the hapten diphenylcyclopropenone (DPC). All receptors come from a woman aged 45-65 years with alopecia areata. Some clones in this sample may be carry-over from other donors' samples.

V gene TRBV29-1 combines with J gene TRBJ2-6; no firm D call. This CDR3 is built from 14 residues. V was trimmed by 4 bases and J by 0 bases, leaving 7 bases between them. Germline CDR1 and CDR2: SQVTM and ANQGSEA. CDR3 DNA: TGCAGCGTTGCCTACAGCTCTGGGGCCAACGTCCTGACTTTC. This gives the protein CSVAYSSGANVLTF.

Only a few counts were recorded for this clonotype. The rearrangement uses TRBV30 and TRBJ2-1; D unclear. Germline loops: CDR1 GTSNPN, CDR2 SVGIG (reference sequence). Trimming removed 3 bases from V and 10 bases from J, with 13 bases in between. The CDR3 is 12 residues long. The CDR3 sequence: CAWSKGIGEQFF. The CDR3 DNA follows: TGTGCCTGGAGCAAGGGAATCGGGGAGCAGTTCTTC. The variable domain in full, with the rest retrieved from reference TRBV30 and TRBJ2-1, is SQTIHQWPATLVQPVGSPLSLECTVEGTSNPNLYWYRQAAGRGLQLLFYSVGIGQISSEVPQNLSASRPQDRQFILSSKKLLLSDSGFYLCAWSKGIGEQFFGPGTRLTVL.

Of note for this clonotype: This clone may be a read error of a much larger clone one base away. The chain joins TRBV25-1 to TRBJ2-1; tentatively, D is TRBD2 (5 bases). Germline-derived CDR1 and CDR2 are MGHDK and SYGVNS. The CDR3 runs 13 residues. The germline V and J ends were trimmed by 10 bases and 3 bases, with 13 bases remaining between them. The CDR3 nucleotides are TGTGCCAACAGAGCCGGACTCTACAATGAGCAGTTCTTC. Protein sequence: CANRAGLYNEQFF.